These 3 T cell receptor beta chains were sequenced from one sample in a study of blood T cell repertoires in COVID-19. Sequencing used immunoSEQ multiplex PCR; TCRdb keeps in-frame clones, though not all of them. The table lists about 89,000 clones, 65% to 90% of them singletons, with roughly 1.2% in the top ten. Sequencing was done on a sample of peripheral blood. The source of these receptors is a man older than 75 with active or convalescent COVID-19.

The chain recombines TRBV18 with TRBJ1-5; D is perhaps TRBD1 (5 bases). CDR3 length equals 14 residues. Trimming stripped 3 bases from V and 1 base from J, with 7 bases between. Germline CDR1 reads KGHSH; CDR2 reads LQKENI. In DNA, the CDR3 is TGTGCCAGCTCACCGGACACAAGCAATCAGCCCCAGCATTTT. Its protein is CASSPDTSNQPQHF. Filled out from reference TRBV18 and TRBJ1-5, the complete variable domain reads NAGVMQNPRHLVRRRGQEARLRCSPMKGHSHVYWYRQLPEEGLKFMVYLQKENIIDESGMPKERFSAEFPKEGPSILRIQQVVRGDSAAYFCASSPDTSNQPQHFGDGTRLSIL.

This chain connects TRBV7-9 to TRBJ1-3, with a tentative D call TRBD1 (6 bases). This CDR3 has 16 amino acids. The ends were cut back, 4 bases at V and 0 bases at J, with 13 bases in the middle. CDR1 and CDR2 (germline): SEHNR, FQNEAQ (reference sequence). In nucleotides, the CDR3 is TGTGCCAGCAGCTCGCAAGGGGGTTCCTCTGGAAACACCATATATTTT. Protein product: CASSSQGGSSGNTIYF.

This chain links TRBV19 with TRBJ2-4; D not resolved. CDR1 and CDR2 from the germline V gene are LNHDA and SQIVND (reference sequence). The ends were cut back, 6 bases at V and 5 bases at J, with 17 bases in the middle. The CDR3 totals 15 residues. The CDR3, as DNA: TGTGCCAGTAGACCTCGGGTTTTCGCTGAAAACATTCAGTACTTC. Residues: CASRPRVFAENIQYF.